This TCR beta chain is from a study of T-cell memory formation after mild COVID-19. Study overall: Largely, the TCR clusters proved donor specific. Study observations and caveats: Pre-infection memory harbored some responding clones, suggesting cross-reactive memory joined.

There are a few counts of this clonotype. Its target is unknown. The CDR3 length is 16 residues. Per the germline V gene, CDR1 is LGHNA and CDR2 is YSLEER. Deletions cut 1 base from V and 3 bases from J, with 16 bases between. After 5'RACE with constant-segment primers, TCR alpha and TCR beta cDNA libraries carrying sample barcodes and UMIs were obtained. TCRdb reprocessed the 5' RACE reads with MiXCR, giving one entry per CDR3 protein. The sample holds about 180,000 distinct CDR3 sequences, less than 20% seen once. The source is a man between 18 and 35 years old who had mild COVID-19 (a few samples of this study predate the infection). Cell type and time point are not known. This chain connects TRBV4-3 to TRBJ2-7, with D perhaps assigned TRBD1 or TRBD2 (7 bases each). The source material was PBMCs or a T cell subset sorted from them (not recorded which). DNA of the CDR3: TGCGCCAGCAGCCAAGTGAGCGGGGACAGTGACTACGAGCAGTACTTC. It specifies CASSQVSGDSDYEQYF.